Below, 18 T cell receptor beta chains from the same sample are listed, as sequenced in a study of blood T cell repertoires in COVID-19. Only in-frame clones appear in the TCRdb table, and some are missing; sequencing was by immunoSEQ multiplex PCR. The sample yields 200,000 to 250,000 clones, about nine tenths seen once. Sequenced material: peripheral blood. Receptors were obtained from a woman aged 55-75 years with acute or convalescent COVID-19.

The chain has TRBV19 and TRBJ1-5; D is possibly TRBD1 (6 bases). The CDR3 length is 15 residues. V dropped 9 bases and J dropped 2 bases, with 17 bases sitting between them. In germline, CDR1 is LNHDA, CDR2 SQIVND (reference sequence). CDR3 loop: CASEKGRQGNQPQHF. CDR3 nucleotide sequence: TGTGCCAGCGAGAAAGGGAGACAGGGCAATCAGCCCCAGCATTTT.

The chain joins TRBV2 to TRBJ2-3; 10 bases fit TRBD1. V gave up 3 bases and J gave up 4 bases; unmatched junction bases: 4. The length of the CDR3 is 15 residues. From germline, CDR1 is SNHLY and CDR2 FYNNEI. Here the CDR3 reads CASSDGTGVADTQYF. The CDR3 DNA follows: TGTGCCAGCAGTGATGGGACAGGGGTAGCAGATACGCAGTATTTT. The full variable domain, completed using reference TRBV2 and TRBJ2-3, is EPEVTQTPSHQVTQMGQEVILRCVPISNHLYFYWYRQILGQKVEFLVSFYNNEISEKSEIFDDQFSVERPDGSNFTLKIRSTKLEDSAMYFCASSDGTGVADTQYFGPGTRLTVL.

V usage is TRBV19 and J usage is TRBJ2-3; 8 nucleotides align to TRBD1. V shed 3 bases and J 3 bases; nucleotides not matched to a gene: 5. The CDR3 sequence is 15 residues long. Looked up from germline, CDR1 is LNHDA and CDR2 is SQIVND (reference sequence). This CDR3 is CASSIAGGVTDTQYF. The CDR3 bases are TGTGCCAGTAGTATTGCAGGGGGCGTTACAGATACGCAGTATTTT.

The V and J genes are TRBV7-8 and TRBJ1-5; TRBD1 aligns across 7 bases. Germline CDR1 reads SGHVS; CDR2 reads FQNEAQ. The CDR3 is 16 residues long. After removal of 5 bases from V and 7 bases from J, the junction contained 14 bases not matched to a gene. The CDR3 here is CASSAYGGGTDQPQHF. The CDR3 DNA reads TGTGCCAGCAGCGCTTATGGAGGGGGGACAGACCAGCCCCAGCATTTT. Full variable domain (outside the CDR3, taken from reference TRBV7-8 and TRBJ1-5): GAGVSQSPRYKVAKRGQDVALRCDPISGHVSLFWYQQALGQGPEFLTYFQNEAQLDKSGLPSDRFFAERPEGSVSTLKIQRTQQEDSAVYLCASSAYGGGTDQPQHFGDGTRLSIL.

The chain recombines TRBV7-2 with TRBJ2-7; 7 nucleotides line up with TRBD2. The CDR3 is made up of 15 amino acids. Germline assignment: CDR1 SGHTA and CDR2 FQGNSA. J gave up 3 bases and V 5 bases, and 10 bases lay outside the gene matches. This CDR3 is CASSKSGGGVYEQYF. CDR3 sequence (DNA): TGTGCCAGCAGCAAATCGGGGGGAGGTGTCTACGAGCAGTACTTC.

The chain has TRBV7-9 and TRBJ1-1; 8 positions agree with TRBD1. The CDR3 spans 15 residues. Germline trimming cut 0 bases from V and 3 bases from J; bases unmatched to any gene: 3. The germline V gene has CDR1 SEHNR and CDR2 FQNEAQ (reference sequence). The CDR3 DNA sequence: TGTGCCAGCAGCTTAGCTACAGGGGGTTACACTGAAGCTTTCTTT. Translating gives CASSLATGGYTEAFF. The full variable domain, completed using reference TRBV7-9 and TRBJ1-1, is DTGVSQNPRHKITKRGQNVTFRCDPISEHNRLYWYRQTLGQGPEFLTYFQNEAQLEKSRLLSDRFSAERPKGSFSTLEIQRTEQGDSAMYLCASSLATGGYTEAFFGQGTRLTVV.

The chain uses TRBV5-1 and TRBJ1-1, with D possibly matching TRBD1 (6 bases). CDR1 and CDR2 from the germline V gene are SGHRS and YFSETQ. Trimming removed 4 bases at V and 0 bases at J, with 13 bases between. CDR3 length: 15 residues. CDR3 DNA: TGCGCCAGCAGCCCCCTCGACAGGATGAACACTGAAGCTTTCTTT. Translated: CASSPLDRMNTEAFF.

This clone was recorded a few times. The chain couples TRBV3-1 (or the pseudogene TRBV3-2) to TRBJ1-1; a possible D gene is TRBD1 (5 bases). The CDR3 is 14 residues long. Germline V lookup: CDR1 LGHDT, CDR2 YNNKEL (reference sequence). Trimming removed 4 bases at V and 6 bases at J, with 15 bases between. The CDR3, as DNA: TGTGCCAGCAGCCCACAGGTAGAAGGCGCTGAAGCTTTCTTT. It translates to CASSPQVEGAEAFF.

This chain uses TRBV7-3 with TRBJ2-3, with 7 bases lining up with TRBD1. This CDR3 contains 13 residues. Losses at the gene ends were 3 bases for V and 4 bases for J; bases not matched to a gene: 1. Germline CDR1 reads SGHTA; CDR2 reads FQGTGA. CDR3 sequence: CASSLTGPDTQYF. CDR3 nucleotides: TGTGCCAGCAGCTTGACAGGGCCAGATACGCAGTATTTT. Looking up the rest from reference TRBV7-3 and TRBJ2-3 gives the full variable domain: GAGVSQTPSNKVTEKGKYVELRCDPISGHTALYWYRQSLGQGPEFLIYFQGTGAADDSGLPNDRFFAVRPEGSVSTLKIQRTERGDSAVYLCASSLTGPDTQYFGPGTRLTVL.

The rearrangement joins TRBV11-2 to TRBJ2-7; D uncertain. The CDR3 extends over 13 amino acids. Germline-derived CDR1 and CDR2 are SGHAT and FQNNGV. V dropped 0 bases and J dropped 1 base, with 4 bases sitting between them. DNA for the CDR3: TGTGCCAGCAGCTTAGATCAGTCCTACGAGCAGTACTTC. This sequence encodes CASSLDQSYEQYF.

The rearrangement joins TRBV6-6 to TRBJ1-5; 8 positions match TRBD1. The J segment lost 0 bases and the V segment lost 5 bases, leaving 6 bases of the junction unmatched. CDR3 length: 16 residues. Germline values: CDR1 MNHNY, CDR2 SVGAGI (reference sequence). In nucleotides, the CDR3 is TGTGCCAGCAGTCGAGGGACAGGTTATAGCAATCAGCCCCAGCATTTT. It is translated as CASSRGTGYSNQPQHF.

This sequence joins TRBV7-3 and TRBJ2-7, with TRBD1 matching over 7 bases. Germline assignment: CDR1 SGHTA and CDR2 FQGTGA. The CDR3 is 16 amino acids. The V gene end was trimmed by 0 bases and the J gene end by 0 bases; junction bases not matched to a gene: 5. This chain's CDR3 is CASSLTRTGSSYEQYF. DNA for the CDR3: TGTGCCAGCAGCTTAACCCGGACAGGCAGCTCCTACGAGCAGTACTTC.

This clone has only a few counts. V and J are TRBV28 and TRBJ2-7; TRBD1 might be the D (5 bases). Looked up from germline, CDR1 is MDHEN and CDR2 is SYDVKM. Trimming took off 1 base at V and 2 bases at J, with 9 bases between the two ends. The CDR3 sequence is 14 residues long. The CDR3 protein is CASSLFRAPYEQYF. CDR3 nucleotides: TGTGCCAGCAGTTTATTCAGGGCGCCCTACGAGCAGTACTTC.

The rearrangement joins TRBV19 to TRBJ2-3, with D possibly TRBD2 on 5 matching bases. The length of the CDR3 is 12 residues. Between the trimmed V and J ends, which lost 1 base and 11 bases, there was a span of 10 bases. Germline values: CDR1 LNHDA, CDR2 SQIVND (reference sequence). The CDR3 region is CASSIVGVGQYF. The CDR3 DNA follows: TGTGCCAGTAGTATAGTGGGAGTAGGGCAGTATTTT.

The chain uses TRBV5-1 and TRBJ1-6; 7 bases are shared with TRBD1. Losses at the gene ends were 0 bases for V and 8 bases for J; bases not matched to a gene: 5. The CDR3 has 15 amino acids. Germline-derived CDR1 and CDR2 are SGHRS and YFSETQ. CDR3 region: CASSLAGGGYSPLHF. CDR3 sequence (DNA): TGCGCCAGCAGCTTGGCAGGGGGAGGTTATTCACCCCTCCACTTT.

The genes are TRBV18 and TRBJ2-1, with 14 bases fitting TRBD2. J was trimmed by 7 bases and V by 1 base; bases with no gene match: 3. Per the germline V gene, CDR1 is KGHSH and CDR2 is LQKENI. CDR3 size: 16 residues. The CDR3, as DNA: TGTGCCAGCTCACCACTGACTAGCGGGAGGGGGAATGAGCAGTTCTTC. Translating gives CASSPLTSGRGNEQFF.

The chain joins TRBV6-5 to TRBJ2-7, with 8 bases lining up with TRBD1. Trimming at V came to 6 bases and at J to 4 bases, leaving 11 bases not matched to a gene. This CDR3 spans 15 amino acids. CDR1 MNHEY and CDR2 SVGAGI come from the germline V gene. CDR3 nucleotide sequence: TGTGCCAGCAGCCCGGACAGGGTCCAACTATACGAGCAGTACTTC. Protein sequence: CASSPDRVQLYEQYF.

The V call is TRBV30, the J call TRBJ2-2, with TRBD1 matching over 8 bases. The J segment lost 7 bases and the V segment lost 4 bases, leaving 14 bases of the junction unmatched. There are 16 residues in the CDR3. Germline V gives CDR1 GTSNPN, CDR2 SVGIG (reference sequence). The CDR3 region is CAWNLVAGGAGGELFF. The CDR3 DNA follows: TGTGCCTGGAATTTAGTGGCAGGGGGCGCCGGCGGGGAGCTGTTTTTT. Full variable domain (outside the CDR3, taken from reference TRBV30 and TRBJ2-2): SQTIHQWPATLVQPVGSPLSLECTVEGTSNPNLYWYRQAAGRGLQLLFYSVGIGQISSEVPQNLSASRPQDRQFILSSKKLLLSDSGFYLCAWNLVAGGAGGELFFGEGSRLTVL.